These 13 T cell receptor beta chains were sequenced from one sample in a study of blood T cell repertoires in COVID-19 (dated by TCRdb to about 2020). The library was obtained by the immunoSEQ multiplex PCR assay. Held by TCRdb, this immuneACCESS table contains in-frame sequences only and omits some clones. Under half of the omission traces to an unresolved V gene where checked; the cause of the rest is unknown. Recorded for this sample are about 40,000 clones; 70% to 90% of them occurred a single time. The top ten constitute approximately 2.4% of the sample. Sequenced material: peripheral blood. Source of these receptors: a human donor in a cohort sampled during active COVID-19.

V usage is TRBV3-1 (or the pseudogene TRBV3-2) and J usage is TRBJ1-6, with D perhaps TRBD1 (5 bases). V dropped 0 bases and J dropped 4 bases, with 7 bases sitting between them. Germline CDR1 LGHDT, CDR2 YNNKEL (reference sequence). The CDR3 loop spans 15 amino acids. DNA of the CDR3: TGTGCCAGCAGCCAAGATGACAGTTATAATTCACCCCTCCACTTT. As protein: CASSQDDSYNSPLHF.

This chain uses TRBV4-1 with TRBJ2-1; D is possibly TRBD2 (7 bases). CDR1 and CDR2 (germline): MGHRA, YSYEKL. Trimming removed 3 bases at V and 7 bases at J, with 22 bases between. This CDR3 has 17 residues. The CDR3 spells CASSQNERDILGNEQFF. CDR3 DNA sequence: TGCGCCAGCAGCCAGAATGAGCGGGACATTTTGGGTAATGAGCAGTTCTTC.

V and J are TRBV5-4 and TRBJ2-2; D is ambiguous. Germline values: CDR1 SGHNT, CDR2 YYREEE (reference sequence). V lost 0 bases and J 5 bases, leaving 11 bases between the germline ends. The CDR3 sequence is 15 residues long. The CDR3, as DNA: TGTGCCAGCAGCTTGGGAGGTCCGCTTACCGGGGAGCTGTTTTTT. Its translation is CASSLGGPLTGELFF.

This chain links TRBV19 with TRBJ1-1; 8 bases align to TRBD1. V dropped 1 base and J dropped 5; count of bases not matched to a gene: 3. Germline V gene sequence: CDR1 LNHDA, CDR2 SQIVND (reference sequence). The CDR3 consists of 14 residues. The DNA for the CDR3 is TGTGCCAGTAGTATAGGGACAGGGAGAACTGAAGCTTTCTTT. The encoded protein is CASSIGTGRTEAFF.

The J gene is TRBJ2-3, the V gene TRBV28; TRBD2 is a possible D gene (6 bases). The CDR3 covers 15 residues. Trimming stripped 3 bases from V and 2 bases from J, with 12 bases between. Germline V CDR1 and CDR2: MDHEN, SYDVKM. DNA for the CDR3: TGTGCCAGCAGTTTGGTCGGGGGTTACACAGATACGCAGTATTTT. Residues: CASSLVGGYTDTQYF.

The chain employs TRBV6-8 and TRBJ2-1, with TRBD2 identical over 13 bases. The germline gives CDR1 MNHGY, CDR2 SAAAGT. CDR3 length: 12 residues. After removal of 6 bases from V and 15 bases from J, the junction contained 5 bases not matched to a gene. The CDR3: CASSMGLAGMFF. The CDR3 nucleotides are TGTGCCAGCAGCATGGGACTAGCGGGGATGTTCTTC.

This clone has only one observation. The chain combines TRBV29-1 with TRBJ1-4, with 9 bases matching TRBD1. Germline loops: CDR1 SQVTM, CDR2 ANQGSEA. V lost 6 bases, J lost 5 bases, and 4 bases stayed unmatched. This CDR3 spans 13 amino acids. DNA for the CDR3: TGCAGCGTCGGGGACAGGGAAAATGAAAAACTGTTTTTT. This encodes CSVGDRENEKLFF.

The CDR3 coding sequence is TGCGCCAGCAGTGAGAGTGGTTGGGGACAGGGGGCCTACGAGCAGTACTTC. Protein product: CASSESGWGQGAYEQYF. The rearrangement uses TRBV10-1 and TRBJ2-7; the match to TRBD1 covers 11 bases. The trim removed 2 bases at V and 2 bases at J, leaving 8 bases unmatched. In germline, CDR1 is WNHNN, CDR2 SYGVQD (reference sequence). The length of the CDR3 is 17 residues.

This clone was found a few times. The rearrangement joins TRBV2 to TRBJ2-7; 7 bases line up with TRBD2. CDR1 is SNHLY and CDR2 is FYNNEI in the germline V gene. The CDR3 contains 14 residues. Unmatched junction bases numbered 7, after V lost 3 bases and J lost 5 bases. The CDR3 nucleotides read TGTGCCAGCAGTGAGGGAGGGAGTCGCGACGAGCAGTACTTC. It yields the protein CASSEGGSRDEQYF.

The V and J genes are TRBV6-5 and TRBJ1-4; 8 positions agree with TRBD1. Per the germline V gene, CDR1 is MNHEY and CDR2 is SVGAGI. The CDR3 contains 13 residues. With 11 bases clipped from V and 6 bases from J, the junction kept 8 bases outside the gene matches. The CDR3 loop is CASRTGPYEKLFF. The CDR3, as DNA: TGTGCCTCCCGGACAGGGCCCTATGAAAAACTGTTTTTT.

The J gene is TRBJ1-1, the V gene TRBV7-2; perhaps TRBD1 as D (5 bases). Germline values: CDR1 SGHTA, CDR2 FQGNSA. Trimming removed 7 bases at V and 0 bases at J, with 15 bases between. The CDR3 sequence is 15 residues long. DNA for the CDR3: TGTGCCAGCAACTCTTTTATACAGGTGAACACTGAAGCTTTCTTT. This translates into CASNSFIQVNTEAFF.

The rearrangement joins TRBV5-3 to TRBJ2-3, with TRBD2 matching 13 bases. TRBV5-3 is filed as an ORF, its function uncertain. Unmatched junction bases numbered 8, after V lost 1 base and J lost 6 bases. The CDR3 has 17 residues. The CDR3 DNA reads TGTGCCAGAAGCTTGCGTATGACTAGCGGGGGGCCTGATACGCAGTATTTT. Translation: CARSLRMTSGGPDTQYF.

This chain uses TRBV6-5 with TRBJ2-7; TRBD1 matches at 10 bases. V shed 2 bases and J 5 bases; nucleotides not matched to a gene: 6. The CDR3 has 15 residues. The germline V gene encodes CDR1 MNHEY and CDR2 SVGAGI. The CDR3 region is CASSYPGDRGHEQYF. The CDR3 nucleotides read TGTGCCAGCAGTTACCCGGGGGACAGGGGCCACGAGCAGTACTTC.